This T cell receptor beta chain was identified during a study of blood T cell repertoires in COVID-19. Study as a whole: Samples came from the United States, Italy and Spain, spanning acute and convalescent COVID-19. PBMCs, B-cell-depleted T cells, or T cells were the source of the cDNA or gDNA that made up the material.

Original analysis: Estimates of nucleated cell counts were drawn from the amplification of reference gene primers. Some clones are missing from TCRdb's copy, which holds only in-frame ones; the method was immunoSEQ multiplex PCR. Clonal size and the V and J genes are those of that table, whereas D and trimming came from the DNA. The sample has 40,000 to 60,000 clones, roughly 84% seen once; the top ten hold around 1.4%. The sequence was collected from a man in his fifties with acute or convalescent COVID-19. Sequencing was performed on peripheral blood.

The CDR3 DNA reads TGTGCCAGCAGTGCGACTAGAGGAGGCTATGAGCAGTTCTTC. Translating gives CASSATRGGYEQFF. The V and J genes are TRBV25-1 and TRBJ2-1, with D perhaps matching TRBD2 (6 bases). Between the trimmed V and J ends, which lost 4 bases and 8 bases, there was a span of 15 bases. This CDR3 is built from 14 residues. Germline V gene sequence: CDR1 MGHDK, CDR2 SYGVNS.